This T cell receptor (beta chain) was observed in a study of cytomegalovirus exposure and HLA in healthy donors. Study-level findings and limits: In vitro, a few CMV-associated chains proved specific for CMV antigens. An analysis done earlier found most TCR beta V segments productive about 87% or about 30% of the time. Reportedly, diagnosis of cytomegalovirus status by the classifier showed high specificity and sensitivity.

Of note for this clone: Its target is unknown.

This PCR relied on a set of 60 Vbeta primers and 13 Jbeta primers. Produced via immunoSEQ multiplex PCR; TCRdb's table is partial and in-frame only. The data show 90,000 to 130,000 clones, and the top ten clones hold around 7%. The CDR3 runs to 13 residues. Germline V gene data show CDR1 as LGHNA and CDR2 as YNFKEQ. Between the trimmed V and J ends, which lost 3 bases and 8 bases, there was a span of 11 bases. J is TRBJ2-1 and V is TRBV4-2, with unresolved D. Sequencing input: PBMCs. The TCR was taken from a man in his forties in good health and CMV-seropositive. CDR3 nucleotide sequence: TGTGCCAGCAGCCAGGGCAACTGGGATGAGCAGTTCTTC. Its translation: CASSQGNWDEQFF.